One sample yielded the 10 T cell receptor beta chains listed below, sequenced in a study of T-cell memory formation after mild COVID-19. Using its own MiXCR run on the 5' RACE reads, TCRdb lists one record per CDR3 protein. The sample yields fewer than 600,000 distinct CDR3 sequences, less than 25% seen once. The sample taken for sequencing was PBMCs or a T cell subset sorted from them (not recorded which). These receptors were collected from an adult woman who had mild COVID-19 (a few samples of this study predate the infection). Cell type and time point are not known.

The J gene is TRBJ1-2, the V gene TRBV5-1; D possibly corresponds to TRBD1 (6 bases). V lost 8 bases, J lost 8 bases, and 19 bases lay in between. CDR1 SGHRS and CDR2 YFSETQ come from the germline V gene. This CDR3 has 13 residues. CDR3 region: CASTGTKVGGYTF. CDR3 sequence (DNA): TGCGCCAGTACCGGGACAAAAGTAGGCGGCTACACCTTC.

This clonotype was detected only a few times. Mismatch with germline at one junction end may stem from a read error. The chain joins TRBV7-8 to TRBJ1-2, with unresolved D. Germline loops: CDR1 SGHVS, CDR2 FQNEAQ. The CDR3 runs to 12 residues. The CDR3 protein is CASSLARREIAF. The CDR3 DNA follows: TGTGCCAGCAGCTTAGCTAGAAGGGAGATCGCCTTC.

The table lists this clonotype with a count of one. Written as DNA, the CDR3 is TGTGCCAGCAGCTTGACAGGGAAGGGCACTGAAGCTTTCTTT. Amino acids: CASSLTGKGTEAFF. The chain couples TRBV7-3 to TRBJ1-1, with 7 bases matching TRBD1. This CDR3 spans 14 amino acids. Germline CDR1 is SGHTA and CDR2 is FQGTGA. Losses at the gene ends were 3 bases for V and 4 bases for J; bases not matched to a gene: 5.

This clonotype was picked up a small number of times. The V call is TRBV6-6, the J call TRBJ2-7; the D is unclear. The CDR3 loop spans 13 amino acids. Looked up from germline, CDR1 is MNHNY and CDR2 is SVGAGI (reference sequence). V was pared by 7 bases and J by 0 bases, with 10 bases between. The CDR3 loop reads CASTLANSYEQYF. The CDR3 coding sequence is TGTGCCAGCACCCTCGCTAACTCCTACGAGCAGTACTTC.

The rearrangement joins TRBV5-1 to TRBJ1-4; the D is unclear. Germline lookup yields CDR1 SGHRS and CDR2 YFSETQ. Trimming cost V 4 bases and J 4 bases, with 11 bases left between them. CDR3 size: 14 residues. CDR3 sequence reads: CASSKGNGNEKLFF. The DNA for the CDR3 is TGCGCCAGCAGCAAGGGAAACGGTAATGAAAAACTGTTTTTT.

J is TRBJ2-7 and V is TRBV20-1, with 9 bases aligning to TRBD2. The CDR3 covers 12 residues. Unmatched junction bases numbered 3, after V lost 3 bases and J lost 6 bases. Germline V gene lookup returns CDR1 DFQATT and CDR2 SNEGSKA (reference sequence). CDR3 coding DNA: TGCAGTGCTAGGACTAGCGGTTTCGAGCAGTACTTC. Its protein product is CSARTSGFEQYF.

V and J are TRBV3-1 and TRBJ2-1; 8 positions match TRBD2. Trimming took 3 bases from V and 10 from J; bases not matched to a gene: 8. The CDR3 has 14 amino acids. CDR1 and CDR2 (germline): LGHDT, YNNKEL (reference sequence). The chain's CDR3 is CASSQAGLEDEQFF. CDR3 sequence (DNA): TGTGCCAGCAGCCAGGCGGGACTAGAAGACGAGCAGTTCTTC.

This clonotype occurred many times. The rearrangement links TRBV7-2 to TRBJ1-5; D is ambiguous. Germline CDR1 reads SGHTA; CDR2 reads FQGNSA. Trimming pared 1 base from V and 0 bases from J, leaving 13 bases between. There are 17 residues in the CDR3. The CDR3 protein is CASSLGVDRYSNQPQHF. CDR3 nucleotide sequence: TGTGCCAGCAGCTTAGGAGTGGACCGTTATAGCAATCAGCCCCAGCATTTT.

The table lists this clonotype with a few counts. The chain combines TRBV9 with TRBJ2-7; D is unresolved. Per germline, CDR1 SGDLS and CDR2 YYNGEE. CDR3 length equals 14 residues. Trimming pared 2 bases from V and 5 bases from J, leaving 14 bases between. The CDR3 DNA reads TGTGCCAGCAGCGTCTCTGGCGTCCTAGACGAGCAGTACTTC. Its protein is CASSVSGVLDEQYF.

The CDR3 spells CASSLEVGRGDTQYF. The CDR3 DNA reads TGCGCCAGCAGCTTGGAAGTGGGGCGGGGAGATACGCAGTATTTT. This chain connects TRBV5-1 to TRBJ2-3, with D maybe TRBD2 (6 bases). CDR1 and CDR2 from the germline V gene are SGHRS and YFSETQ. The CDR3 is made up of 15 amino acids. V lost 0 bases and J 5 bases, leaving 13 bases between the germline ends. Looking up the rest from reference TRBV5-1 and TRBJ2-3 gives the full variable domain: KAGVTQTPRYLIKTRGQQVTLSCSPISGHRSVSWYQQTPGQGLQFLFEYFSETQRNKGNFPGRFSGRQFSNSRSEMNVSTLELGDSALYLCASSLEVGRGDTQYFGPGTRLTVL.